A selection of T cell receptor beta chains follows, all from one sample in a study of blood T cells in healthy people across ages. TCRdb used MiXCR to reprocess the 5' RACE reads, holding one entry per CDR3 protein. Here the sample spans approximately 790,000 distinct CDR3 sequences, under 80% being singletons. Sequenced: blood. These receptors originate from a man aged 30 to 39 in good health. Each CDR3 is given with its conserved first and last residue. D genes are given only for firm matches. Not every row has a clone size; where given, it reads once, few, many or a size class.

-,-,TRBJ2-5,TRBV6-2/TRBV6-3,TGTGCCAGCAGGAACGACAGGGAGGTGGAGACCCAGTACTTC,CASRNDREVETQYF
-,-,TRBJ2-7,TRBV6-1,TGTGCCAGCAAGGAGGGTCGAATTGTTCAGTACTTC,CASKEGRIVQYF
TRBD1,-,TRBJ1-2,TRBV27,TGTGCCAGCAGGCTAGGGGGCCTAGATGGCTACACCTTC,CASRLGGLDGYTF
-,-,TRBJ2-3,TRBV12-3/TRBV12-4,TGTGCCAGCAGCTTGACAGAAAGCACAGATACGCAGTATTTT,CASSLTESTDTQYF
-,few,TRBJ2-5,TRBV9,TGTGCCAGCAGCCGAAGGGGAGGCGGCCAAGAGACCCAGTACTTC,CASSRRGGGQETQYF
-,-,TRBJ1-2,TRBV12-3/TRBV12-4,TGTGCCAGCAGTTTAGCGGGCTCCCACTATGGCTACACCTTC,CASSLAGSHYGYTF
TRBD1,-,TRBJ2-7,TRBV12-3/TRBV12-4,TGTGCCAGCAGTACCCCGGGACAGGGCCTGTACGAGCAGTACTTC,CASSTPGQGLYEQYF
TRBD1,once,TRBJ2-2,TRBV28,TGTGCCAGCAGTCTAACAGGGGGCATAGCCGGGGAGCTGTTTTTT,CASSLTGGIAGELFF
-,-,TRBJ1-1,TRBV4-2,TGTGCCAGCAGCCCCCAGCAGGGAGGGAACACTGAAGCTTTCTTT,CASSPQQGGNTEAFF
TRBD1,-,TRBJ1-2,TRBV2,TGTGCCAGCAGCGAAGCGACAGGGGGGAGCTATGGCTACACCTTC,CASSEATGGSYGYTF